These 26 T cell receptor beta chains share one sample of origin, sequenced in a study of T-cell reconstitution after alpha-beta-depleted transplantation in children. Preparation of the TCRbeta library was carried out with unique molecular identifiers. TCRdb ran MiXCR on the PCR reads and lists one entry per CDR3 protein. The data show tens of thousands of distinct CDR3 sequences, about 50% seen once. This sample comprised peripheral blood, obtained before TCRalphabeta/CD19-depleted stem cell transplant. All receptors derive from a boy in the first two years of life with SCID, due to receive a stem cell transplant.

This chain joins TRBV5-6 and TRBJ1-1; D is ambiguous. Trimming removed 2 bases at V and 7 bases at J, with 15 bases between. Germline V CDR1 and CDR2: SGHDT, YYEEEE. The CDR3 length is 14 residues. DNA of the CDR3: TGTGCCAGCAGCTTAGGCCCCCGGCCCAGTGAAGCTTTCTTT. It translates to CASSLGPRPSEAFF.

The rearrangement uses TRBV28 and TRBJ2-7; D possibly uses TRBD1 or TRBD2 (5 bases each). Germline V gene sequence: CDR1 MDHEN, CDR2 SYDVKM. The CDR3 contains 15 residues. Trimming removed 6 bases from V and 3 bases from J, with 18 bases in between. The CDR3 here is CASSPFRDALYEQYF. CDR3 DNA: TGTGCCAGCAGCCCGTTTCGGGACGCTCTCTACGAGCAGTACTTC.

This clonotype was observed a few times. This chain links TRBV29-1 with TRBJ1-6; 11 nucleotides align to TRBD1. The CDR3 is 14 residues long. V dropped 4 bases and J dropped 13; count of bases not matched to a gene: 9. Per the germline V gene, CDR1 is SQVTM and CDR2 is ANQGSEA. The CDR3 DNA reads as TGCAGCGTTGGGACAGGGGGCCCTGCGGATCCCCTCCACTTT. It yields the protein CSVGTGGPADPLHF.

This clonotype has only one observation. This chain links TRBV24-1 with TRBJ2-7; 9 nucleotides align to TRBD2. J lost 6 bases, V lost 10 bases, and 9 bases had no gene match. CDR1 and CDR2 from the germline V gene are KGHDR and SFDVKD. This CDR3 region has 13 residues. CDR3 sequence reads: CATSSGRVGEQYF. As DNA, the CDR3 is TGTGCCACAAGTAGCGGGAGAGTGGGCGAGCAGTACTTC.

This sequence joins TRBV5-1 and TRBJ2-3, with 11 bases fitting TRBD2. The CDR3 covers 16 residues. V shed 4 bases, J shed 3 bases, and the junction held 7 bases outside the gene matches. Germline-derived CDR1 and CDR2 are SGHRS and YFSETQ. The CDR3 loop is CASSPLTSGETDTQYF. Written as DNA, the CDR3 is TGCGCCAGCAGCCCTCTGACTAGCGGGGAAACAGATACGCAGTATTTT.

Points on this clonotype: Compared with germline, one end of the junction differs, possibly owing to a read error. The chain joins TRBV24-1 to TRBJ1-5; D is unresolved. Germline CDR1 reads KGHDR; CDR2 reads SFDVKD. The CDR3 is 15 amino acids. CDR3 DNA: TGTGCCACCAGTGGATCGACGGGTAGCAAGCAGCCCCAGCATTTT. As protein: CATSGSTGSKQPQHF.

V gene TRBV12-3 or TRBV12-4 combines with J gene TRBJ2-7; perhaps TRBD2 as D (5 bases). The V end was cut by 2 bases, the J end by 3 bases, with 14 bases between. The CDR3 runs to 15 residues. The chain's CDR3 is CASSLSGSQDYEQYF. CDR3 DNA: TGTGCCAGCAGTTTATCGGGGTCCCAGGACTACGAGCAGTACTTC.

Here the CDR3 reads CASSSIADSDTQYF. For the CDR3, the DNA is TGTGCCAGCAGCTCCATAGCGGACTCAGATACGCAGTATTTT. The V call is TRBV9, the J call TRBJ2-3, with D maybe TRBD2 (6 bases). The germline gives CDR1 SGDLS, CDR2 YYNGEE. Between the trimmed V and J ends, which lost 4 bases and 4 bases, there was a span of 13 bases. The CDR3 covers 14 residues. Looking up the rest from reference TRBV9 and TRBJ2-3 gives the full variable domain: DSGVTQTPKHLITATGQRVTLRCSPRSGDLSVYWYQQSLDQGLQFLIQYYNGEERAKGNILERFSAQQFPDLHSELNLSSLELGDSALYFCASSSIADSDTQYFGPGTRLTVL.

V gene TRBV5-1 combines with J gene TRBJ2-5, with D tentatively TRBD1 (6 bases). The CDR3 covers 15 residues. Deletions cut 0 bases from V and 4 bases from J, with 13 bases between. CDR1 SGHRS and CDR2 YFSETQ come from the germline V gene. The CDR3: CASSLGAQGTETQYF. The CDR3 coding sequence is TGCGCCAGCAGCTTGGGAGCACAGGGTACAGAGACCCAGTACTTC.

In this sample, this clonotype turned up a few times. CDR3 region: CSARTAHGEKLFF. The CDR3, as DNA: TGCAGTGCCCGGACAGCGCACGGTGAAAAACTGTTTTTT. The chain recombines TRBV20-1 with TRBJ1-4, with D perhaps matching TRBD1 (6 bases). The V gene lost 6 bases and the J gene lost 7 bases, with 15 bases spanning the gap. The CDR3 extends over 13 amino acids. Germline V gene sequence: CDR1 DFQATT, CDR2 SNEGSKA (reference sequence).

J is TRBJ2-3 and V is TRBV28; D is perhaps TRBD1 or TRBD2 (5 bases each). In germline, CDR1 is MDHEN, CDR2 SYDVKM. The CDR3 spans 15 residues. Trimming removed 2 bases from V and 4 bases from J, with 13 bases in between. Written as DNA, the CDR3 is TGTGCCAGCAGTTTACCTTGGGGGAGCGCAGATACGCAGTATTTT. This translates into CASSLPWGSADTQYF.

V usage is TRBV20-1 and J usage is TRBJ2-7; D perhaps matches TRBD2 (6 bases). The ends were cut back, 5 bases at V and 5 bases at J, with 10 bases in the middle. Germline V gene sequence: CDR1 DFQATT, CDR2 SNEGSKA (reference sequence). The CDR3 sequence is 11 residues long. CDR3 sequence reads: CSARGWDEQYF. The CDR3 nucleotides are TGCAGTGCTCGGGGGTGGGACGAGCAGTACTTC.

The chain couples TRBV5-1 to TRBJ2-5; D uncertain. Germline-derived CDR1 and CDR2 are SGHRS and YFSETQ. Trimming pared 0 bases from V and 2 bases from J, leaving 8 bases between. This CDR3 comprises 14 residues. CDR3 sequence (DNA): TGCGCCAGCAGCTTGGGGCTGGGACAAGAGACCCAGTACTTC. This encodes CASSLGLGQETQYF.

V and J are TRBV7-3 and TRBJ2-1; either TRBD1 or TRBD2 may fit D (6 bases each). Germline V CDR1 and CDR2: SGHTA, FQGTGA. The CDR3 spans 15 residues. V lost 0 bases and J lost 6, with 12 bases in between. The CDR3 reads CASSLTYRGVNEQFF. In DNA form, the CDR3 reads TGTGCCAGCAGCTTAACTTATAGGGGGGTCAATGAGCAGTTCTTC. The complete variable domain, with remaining parts taken from reference TRBV7-3 and TRBJ2-1, reads GAGVSQTPSNKVTEKGKYVELRCDPISGHTALYWYRQSLGQGPEFLIYFQGTGAADDSGLPNDRFFAVRPEGSVSTLKIQRTERGDSAVYLCASSLTYRGVNEQFFGPGTRLTVL.

This rearrangement joins TRBV20-1 to TRBJ1-5; D is possibly TRBD1 (5 bases). Germline V gene sequence: CDR1 DFQATT, CDR2 SNEGSKA (reference sequence). This CDR3 is 16 amino acids long. The V end lost 1 base, the J end lost 1 base, and 14 bases lay between the germline ends. The CDR3 region is CSARGGGGWSNQPQHF. The CDR3 nucleotides are TGCAGTGCTAGAGGCGGGGGAGGATGGAGCAATCAGCCCCAGCATTTT.

The chain carries TRBV20-1 and TRBJ1-6; D gene uncertain. Germline V gene sequence: CDR1 DFQATT, CDR2 SNEGSKA (reference sequence). V was pared by 5 bases and J by 7 bases, with 12 bases between. This CDR3 is 13 amino acids long. The CDR3 loop reads CSAAWTGNSPLHF. The DNA of the CDR3 is TGCAGTGCTGCCTGGACTGGAAATTCACCCCTCCACTTT.

The V gene is TRBV27, the J gene TRBJ1-1; D gene unclear. The germline V and J ends were trimmed by 6 bases and 7 bases, with 21 bases remaining between them. CDR3 length: 15 residues. Per the germline V gene, CDR1 is MNHEY and CDR2 is SMNVEV (reference sequence). CDR3 DNA sequence: TGTGCCAGCAGACCCGTTTCAGCGGGCCTACATGAAGCTTTCTTT. The encoded protein is CASRPVSAGLHEAFF.

This clonotype has just one count. CDR3 bases: TGTGCCAGCAGCCAATCTAGCGGGAACTATGGCTACACCTTC. Residues: CASSQSSGNYGYTF. This rearrangement joins TRBV11-2 to TRBJ1-2; D is uncertain. Trimming stripped 5 bases from V and 2 bases from J, with 12 bases between. Looked up from germline, CDR1 is SGHAT and CDR2 is FQNNGV. The CDR3 extends over 14 amino acids.

The chain links TRBV20-1 to TRBJ2-3, with TRBD2 matching 10 bases. Trimming at V came to 5 bases and at J to 5 bases, leaving 19 bases not matched to a gene. Germline V gives CDR1 DFQATT, CDR2 SNEGSKA (reference sequence). The CDR3 length is 18 residues. The CDR3 region is CSAAPPWVSGGWEDTQYF. CDR3 nucleotide sequence: TGCAGTGCTGCCCCTCCGTGGGTTAGCGGGGGGTGGGAAGATACGCAGTATTTT.

The V and J genes are TRBV5-1 and TRBJ1-2; 9 bases agree with TRBD1. Germline CDR1 SGHRS, CDR2 YFSETQ. V lost 0 bases, J lost 8 bases, and 5 bases stayed unmatched. This CDR3 is 14 amino acids long. CDR3 coding DNA: TGCGCCAGCAGCTTGGTGTCGGACAGGGGAGGCTACACCTTC. Amino acids: CASSLVSDRGGYTF.

The chain has TRBV11-1 and TRBJ2-7, with 8 bases lining up with TRBD2. Per the germline V gene, CDR1 is SGHAT and CDR2 is FQDESV (reference sequence). The CDR3 has 19 residues. Trimming cost V 7 bases and J 4 bases; bases outside gene matches: 24. The CDR3 sequence: CASNSLPAQNGGASYEQYF. The CDR3 region has the DNA TGTGCCAGCAACTCCCTGCCAGCCCAAAACGGGGGGGCGTCTTACGAGCAGTACTTC.

There are a few counts of this clonotype. The V gene is TRBV2, the J gene TRBJ2-3; maybe TRBD2 (6 bases). V was shortened by 7 bases and J by 1 base, with 12 bases between the two germline ends. The CDR3 is 14 amino acids. Germline CDR1 is SNHLY and CDR2 is FYNNEI. The CDR3 sequence: CASTEERGTDTQYF. The CDR3 bases are TGTGCCAGCACCGAAGAGCGGGGCACAGATACGCAGTATTTT.

This chain joins TRBV20-1 and TRBJ2-7; 11 nucleotides line up with TRBD2. This CDR3 has 14 residues. Unmatched junction bases numbered 4, after V lost 6 bases and J lost 0 bases. In germline, CDR1 is DFQATT, CDR2 SNEGSKA (reference sequence). CDR3 coding DNA: TGCAGTGCAAAGACTAGCGGGAACTCCTACGAGCAGTACTTC. Translation: CSAKTSGNSYEQYF.

This clonotype was seen a few times. V and J are TRBV4-1 and TRBJ2-5, with 8 bases matching TRBD1. The CDR3 is 22 residues long. Germline CDR1 MGHRA, CDR2 YSYEKL. The trim removed 0 bases at V and 2 bases at J, leaving 23 bases unmatched. The CDR3 sequence: CASSQDLPGQGSGRDLQETQYF. The CDR3 DNA reads TGCGCCAGCAGCCAAGACCTTCCTGGACAGGGTTCGGGAAGGGACCTTCAAGAGACCCAGTACTTC.

Only a few counts were recorded for this clonotype. This chain connects TRBV6-5 to TRBJ1-1; D is undetermined. CDR3 length equals 19 residues. V gave up 0 bases and J gave up 0 bases, with 20 bases separating them. The germline V gene has CDR1 MNHEY and CDR2 SVGAGI. The CDR3 region is CASSYSRWNDRGLNTEAFF. The DNA for the CDR3 is TGTGCCAGCAGTTACTCGAGGTGGAACGATAGAGGTCTGAACACTGAAGCTTTCTTT.

The rearrangement uses TRBV5-5 and TRBJ2-7, with 10 bases lining up with TRBD2. Trimming took 1 base from V and 3 from J; bases not matched to a gene: 7. The CDR3 runs to 16 residues. Per germline, CDR1 SGHKS and CDR2 YYEKEE (reference sequence). CDR3 residues: CASSLSPGTSDYEQYF. The CDR3 nucleotides are TGTGCCAGCAGCTTGAGTCCCGGGACTAGCGACTACGAGCAGTACTTC.